Detailed here is one T cell receptor beta chain. Its antigen is unidentified. The assay was immunoSEQ multiplex PCR, and TCRdb's table has in-frame clones only and misses some. The sample yields 31,000 or so clones, around 80% seen once. The data derive from a study of a mutant IDH1 vaccine in newly diagnosed glioma. About the study: Patients began vaccination 4-6 weeks after radiotherapy alone, or with temozolomide cycles.

The time point here: week 35, safety follow-up. A single vaccine dose contained 300 ug of mutant IDH1 20-mer peptide, and topical imiquimod was used with it. Eight vaccine injections were given to patients in weeks 1, 3, 5, 7, 11, 15, 19 and 23. Here the sequenced sample was PBMCs, taken from a glioma patient whose treatment included an IDH1 peptide vaccine. This receptor was obtained from a woman in her thirties or forties with glioma.

CDR3 sequence: CASSYLTLGNTGELFF. Written as DNA, the CDR3 is TGTGCCAGCAGTTATCTCACCCTCGGGAACACCGGGGAGCTGTTTTTT. The chain combines TRBV6-5 with TRBJ2-2; D unresolved. CDR1 and CDR2 from the germline V gene are MNHEY and SVGAGI. This CDR3 region has 16 residues. The germline V and J ends were trimmed by 3 bases and 1 base, with 12 bases remaining between them.